A selection of T cell receptor beta chains follows, all from one sample in a study of blood T cell repertoires in COVID-19. Profiling relied on immunoSEQ multiplex PCR, and the TCRdb table lists in-frame clones only, not all of them. This repertoire shows approximately 110,000 clones, about two thirds found once; its top ten account for more than 0.8%. The specimen sequenced was peripheral blood. The receptor set was obtained from a human donor with acute or convalescent COVID-19. The donor label of this sample is uncertain. The CDR3 runs from the conserved cysteine through the conserved F or W. The D gene is left open where the match is weak. A row's size may be missing; if present it is once, few, many or a size class.

TRBJ1-5 NA TRBV2 NA CASSNLQGRQPQHF TGTGCCAGCAGTAACCTACAGGGACGCCAGCCCCAGCATTTT
TRBJ1-2 NA TRBV11-2 NA CASSWMDRPYGYTF TGTGCCAGCAGCTGGATGGACAGACCCTATGGCTACACCTTC
TRBJ2-7 TRBD1 TRBV5-1 NA CASSYGTAGYEQYF TGCGCCAGCAGCTACGGGACAGCCGGCTACGAGCAGTACTTC
TRBJ1-5 TRBD1 TRBV10-3 NA CAISAGQGANQPQHF TGTGCCATCAGCGCGGGACAGGGGGCGAATCAGCCCCAGCATTTT
TRBJ2-5 NA TRBV3-1/TRBV3-2 NA CASSQPGVETQYF TGTGCCAGCAGCCAACCGGGGGTAGAGACCCAGTACTTC
TRBJ1-3 NA TRBV12-3/TRBV12-4 NA CASSFGDTIYF TGTGCCAGCAGTTTCGGAGACACCATATATTTT
TRBJ2-1 TRBD1 TRBV10-2 NA CASSTGANYNEQFF TGCGCCAGCAGTACAGGGGCAAACTACAATGAGCAGTTCTTC
TRBJ2-7 NA TRBV11-2 NA CASSVSPGSSYEQYF TGTGCCAGCAGCGTCTCTCCGGGAAGTTCCTACGAGCAGTACTTC
TRBJ1-2 NA TRBV5-6 NA CASSLLFTGPKGGYTF TGTGCCAGCAGCTTGTTATTCACAGGACCAAAGGGGGGCTACACCTTC
TRBJ2-3 NA TRBV11-2 NA CASSLAGGGSTDTQYF TGTGCCAGCAGCTTAGCGGGGGGCGGTAGCACAGATACGCAGTATTTT
TRBJ2-3 TRBD2 TRBV3-1/TRBV3-2 NA CASSQDYQTSGGAFGTDTQYF TGTGCCAGCAGCCAAGACTACCAGACTAGCGGGGGGGCCTTTGGAACAGATACGCAGTATTTT
TRBJ1-4 TRBD1 TRBV2 NA CASAGGFGEKLFF TGTGCCAGCGCAGGGGGCTTCGGGGAAAAACTGTTTTTT
TRBJ1-6 NA TRBV5-1 NA CASSLDSYNSPLHF TGCGCCAGCAGCTTGGACAGTTATAATTCACCCCTCCACTTT
TRBJ1-1 NA TRBV2 few CASSSDRWETEAFF TGTGCCAGCAGTTCAGACAGGTGGGAAACTGAAGCTTTCTTT
TRBJ1-1 TRBD1 TRBV9 once CASSLLSRQGSDGTEAFF TGTGCCAGCAGCCTTCTCTCGAGACAGGGGTCAGATGGTACTGAAGCTTTCTTT
TRBJ2-3 TRBD2 TRBV20-1 NA CSASSLAGGFADTQYF TGCAGTGCTAGTAGCCTAGCGGGGGGTTTCGCAGATACGCAGTATTTT
TRBJ2-6 NA TRBV6-5 NA CASSSRDSGANVLTF TGTGCCAGCAGTTCACGGGATTCTGGGGCCAACGTCCTGACTTTC
TRBJ1-2 NA TRBV28 NA CASSSEYDRTNYGYTF TGTGCCAGCAGTTCTGAGTATGACAGGACAAACTATGGCTACACCTTC
TRBJ1-4 NA TRBV7-9 NA CASSLGGNFGEKLFF TGTGCCAGCAGCTTGGGAGGGAATTTTGGGGAAAAACTGTTTTTT
TRBJ2-7 NA TRBV6-2/TRBV6-3 NA CASSLDGSSYEQYF TGTGCCAGCAGTCTGGACGGGAGCTCCTACGAGCAGTACTTC
TRBJ1-5 NA TRBV6-5 NA CASSPNRRPNQPQHF TGTGCCAGCAGTCCGAATCGGCGGCCCAATCAGCCCCAGCATTTT
TRBJ2-5 NA TRBV18 NA CASSPLSGLQETQYF TGTGCCAGCTCACCACTTTCAGGCCTCCAAGAGACCCAGTACTTC
TRBJ2-5 TRBD2 TRBV27 once CASSLLGTSGGGYQETQYF TGTGCCAGCAGTTTATTGGGGACTAGCGGAGGGGGTTACCAAGAGACCCAGTACTTC
TRBJ1-5 NA TRBV6-5 few CASKPGEGDNQPQHF TGTGCCAGCAAACCAGGGGAAGGGGACAATCAGCCCCAGCATTTT
TRBJ1-2 NA TRBV12-3/TRBV12-4 NA CASSPTPGGYTF TGTGCCAGCAGCCCAACCCCCGGTGGCTACACCTTC
TRBJ2-3 NA TRBV27 NA CASGILTGVSTDTQYF TGTGCCAGCGGAATCCTGACAGGCGTTAGCACAGATACGCAGTATTTT
TRBJ1-2 NA TRBV27 NA CASSPTGSYGYTF TGTGCCAGCAGTCCGACAGGTTCCTATGGCTACACCTTC
TRBJ2-1 NA TRBV24-1 NA CATSDFGPTGNEQFF TGTGCCACCAGTGATTTTGGGCCCACTGGGAATGAGCAGTTCTTC
TRBJ2-3 NA TRBV2 NA CASSDGGRGGTDTQYF TGTGCCAGCAGTGATGGGGGCAGGGGTGGCACAGATACGCAGTATTTT
TRBJ2-5 NA TRBV18 NA CASSPRQRETQYF TGTGCCAGCTCACCTCGGCAGCGAGAGACCCAGTACTTC
TRBJ2-5 NA TRBV5-1 NA CASSPNRGLTETQYF TGCGCCAGCAGCCCTAACAGGGGACTTACAGAGACCCAGTACTTC